This TCR beta chain was recovered during a study of response to subunit inactivated influenza vaccine. TCRdb re-called the RT-PCR reads through MiXCR, storing one row per CDR3 protein. The repertoire holds fewer than 750,000 distinct CDR3 sequences, with around 13% as singletons. Points from the study as a whole: Authors proposed each seasonal influenza vaccination draws in few new T cells.

In regard to this clonotype: Its antigen remains unknown.

This CDR3 is built from 14 residues. The germline CDR1 and CDR2 sequences are SEHNR and FQNEAQ (reference sequence). V was shortened by 4 bases and J by 4 bases, with 13 bases between the two germline ends. This clonotype was obtained from a man aged 50 to 59 who received an inactivated influenza vaccine. Sequencing used PBMCs from blood, obtained about 12 days after vaccination. V is TRBV7-9 and J is TRBJ2-5, with D possibly TRBD1 on 5 matching bases. The CDR3 DNA is TGTGCCAGCAGCTCTGCAGGGTATGGAGAGACCCAGTACTTC. Translating gives CASSSAGYGETQYF.